The 3 T cell receptor beta chains presented below share a single source sample, sequenced in a study of T cells in Graves' hyperthyroidism and ophthalmopathy. Amplification targeted TCR beta CDR3 regions from RNA transcripts. With the HTBI primer set, the TCR CDR3 went through a first round of RT-PCR. Via MiXCR, TCRdb re-called the multiplex PCR reads, giving one row per CDR3 protein. In the table there are a few hundred thousand distinct CDR3 sequences, 15% to 19% of which are singletons. Sample: blood. The receptors here all came from a woman aged 18-30 years with Graves' hyperthyroidism that later progressed to Graves' ophthalmopathy.

Comments on this clonotype: Mismatch with germline at one junction end may stem from a read error. The genes are TRBV4-1 and TRBJ1-2, with 7 bases aligning to TRBD1. The CDR3 covers 16 residues. Germline lookup yields CDR1 MGHRA and CDR2 YSYEKL. The CDR3 spells CPSSHPTASTGSGYTF. The CDR3 bases are TGCCCCAGCAGCCATCCCACCGCCTCGACAGGGTCTGGCTACACCTTC.

This clonotype was seen ten or more times. V is TRBV2 and J is TRBJ2-7, with D possibly matching TRBD2 (6 bases). Trimming took 6 bases from V and 5 from J, leaving 20 bases between them. CDR1 and CDR2 from the germline V gene are SNHLY and FYNNEI. The CDR3 has 15 amino acids. This CDR3 is CASRQGTPLRDEQYF. In nucleotides, the CDR3 is TGTGCCAGCAGACAAGGGACTCCCCTTCGCGACGAGCAGTACTTC.

In this sample, this clonotype turned up many times. This chain uses TRBV6-1 with TRBJ1-2; TRBD1 might be the D (5 bases). This CDR3 region has 14 residues. The V gene's germline CDR1 is MNHNS and CDR2 SASEGT. V was cut by 1 base and J by 0 bases, with 6 bases left in between. The chain's CDR3 is CASSEGTTNYGYTF. The CDR3 nucleotides read TGTGCCAGCAGTGAAGGGACAACTAACTATGGCTACACCTTC.